This TCR beta chain was found in a study of shared clonotypes between healthy human individuals. Study-level points and caveats: Genetic and exposure-history diversity was limited by the few donors.

Naive-designated CD8 cells lacked CD45RO, were positively enriched for CCR7, and omitted terminally differentiated effector memory CD45RA+ cells. The CDR3 spans 12 residues. V shed 3 bases and J shed 3 bases, with 9 bases lying between them. Germline values: CDR1 GTSNPN, CDR2 SVGIG (reference sequence). As concerns this clone: The antigen remains unidentified. Other DNA sequences from this sample encode an identical CDR3 as well.

Assay used: immunoSEQ multiplex PCR; TCRdb lists only in-frame clones, some missing. The sample has 2 million or so clones, about 95% seen once. The chain has TRBV30 and TRBJ2-7; D may be TRBD2 (5 bases). Sequenced material: naive CD8+ T cells sorted from blood. The source is a man aged 18 to 30 in good health. CDR3 nucleotide sequence: TGTGCCTGGAGCGGCGGAGGCTACGAGCAGTACTTC. Translated, it gives CAWSGGGYEQYF.